This TCR beta chain was captured in a study of cytomegalovirus exposure and HLA in healthy donors. Study-wide results and limits: Reportedly, diagnosis of cytomegalovirus status by the classifier showed high specificity and sensitivity. V segments that were indistinguishable, TRBV6-2 and TRBV6-3 among them, were omitted from analysis. A missense variant in DCLRE1C was later tied to TCR beta V- and J-gene trimming.

Concerning this clone: Its matching antigen is unknown. An end of the junction does not agree with germline; a read error may underlie this.

Amplification used 60 Vbeta primers and 13 Jbeta primers. TCRdb keeps only in-frame clones here, not all; method: immunoSEQ multiplex PCR. The sample holds some 34,000 clones. Germline V gene sequence: CDR1 MNHNS, CDR2 SASEGT. This CDR3 has 16 residues. This TCR derives from a woman aged 40 to 50 in good health and CMV-seropositive. The material sequenced was PBMCs. The V and J genes are TRBV6-1 and TRBJ2-1, with TRBD2 matching over 10 bases. The CDR3 DNA is TGTGCCAGCAGTAAAGCGGGAGGGCGATCCTACAATGAGCAGTTCTTC. It is translated as CASSKAGGRSYNEQFF.